This T cell receptor beta chain was recovered during a study of identical twins. The CDR3 has 12 residues. The germline CDR1 and CDR2 sequences are SGHAT and FQNNGV. With V trimmed by 9 bases and J by 4 bases, 4 bases remained unmatched. TCRdb processed the 5' RACE reads anew with MiXCR; each CDR3 protein has one entry. The profile shows 1.5 million to 2 million distinct CDR3 sequences, around a third of them singletons. There are a few counts of this clonotype. The sample comprised cord blood. The source is a newborn girl in good health. The chain uses TRBV11-2 and TRBJ2-5; 8 nucleotides line up with TRBD2. In nucleotides, the CDR3 is TGTGCCAGTCTTCTAGCGGGAGAGACCCAGTACTTC. It encodes CASLLAGETQYF.